This T cell receptor beta chain stems from a study of CD8+ T cells in alopecia areata. Whole-study findings and limits: Persistence during tofacitinib was seen for many expanded lesional clones in scalp and blood.

Comment on this clone: Its antigen is not known.

Sample treatment: oral pan-JAK inhibitor, 5-10 mg twice daily. Sequencing templates came from extracted RNA that was reverse transcribed into cDNA. Clones were sequenced by immunoSEQ multiplex PCR, and TCRdb holds only the in-frame ones, with some missing. Here the sample spans roughly 120,000 clones, around 58% being singletons. This sample comprised CD8+ T cells sorted from blood, obtained at week 4, from a patient treated with tofacitinib. The sequence came from a human donor with alopecia areata.

CDR3 sequence: CSVVRGTTVDDEQFF. The CDR3 DNA is TGCAGCGTTGTTCGGGGGACAACCGTGGACGATGAGCAGTTCTTC. The genes are TRBV29-1 and TRBJ2-1; D is tentatively TRBD1 or TRBD2 (6 bases each). The CDR3 totals 15 residues. V lost 4 bases and J lost 8, with 21 bases in between. Germline CDR1 is SQVTM and CDR2 is ANQGSEA.